A selection of T cell receptor beta chains follows, all from one sample in a study of shared clonotypes between healthy human individuals. Produced via immunoSEQ multiplex PCR; TCRdb's table is partial and in-frame only. The sample records about 2.2 million clones, roughly 93% being singletons. The source material was naive CD8+ T cells from PBMCs. The receptors shown here come from a man younger than 35 in good health. Some clones in this sample may be carry-over from other donors' samples. CDR3s leave out the opening cysteine and the closing phenylalanine or tryptophan. Part of the rows lack a size; the others show once, few, many or a class for expanded clones.

CDR3 protein	V gene	J gene	clone size
ASSPSGLGYNEQF	TRBV4-3	TRBJ2-1	NA
ASSLFRIAGGETQY	TRBV11-2	TRBJ2-5	NA
ASSIHSTANTEAF	TRBV19	TRBJ1-1	NA
ASSPSPGQGDGSNQPQH	TRBV7-9	TRBJ1-5	NA
ASRKGRSGSYEQY	TRBV28	TRBJ2-7	NA
ASSPRRTSGSQETQY	TRBV19	TRBJ2-5	NA
ASSSGRSAYNEQF	TRBV5-1	TRBJ2-1	NA
AVQTAGTNTGELF	TRBV10-3	TRBJ2-2	once
ASSPGGGETQY	TRBV28	TRBJ2-5	NA
ASRETGTNTEAF	TRBV4-2	TRBJ1-1	NA
ASSLTPNEQF	TRBV9	TRBJ2-1	NA
ASSLAHFGNTEAF	TRBV7-2	TRBJ1-1	NA
SVEGHNEQF	TRBV29-1	TRBJ2-1	NA
ASKETGSKAF	TRBV5-1	TRBJ1-1	once
ASSLARGTSTEAF	TRBV7-6	TRBJ1-1	NA
ASTRTGRTDTQY	TRBV2	TRBJ2-3	NA
ASSKGHRGLYEQY	TRBV21-1	TRBJ2-7	NA
ASSVAWIGGTDTQY	TRBV9	TRBJ2-3	NA
ASSVAHEQF	TRBV9	TRBJ2-1	NA
ASSLGGGSYNEQF	TRBV5-6	TRBJ2-1	NA
ASRDPLGHEQY	TRBV2	TRBJ2-7	NA
ASSSWDSNEQF	TRBV9	TRBJ2-1	NA
ASSRLPGPGNTIY	TRBV2	TRBJ1-3	NA
ASPWGQSAAGFTDTQY	TRBV6-4	TRBJ2-3	NA
SVEVPMGLAGVEDTQY	TRBV29-1	TRBJ2-3	NA
ASSVSGSGSEQF	TRBV9	TRBJ2-1	NA
ASSLLPGGAKNIQY	TRBV7-9	TRBJ2-4	NA
SVEGDYPYEQY	TRBV29-1	TRBJ2-7	NA
ASRKVRGPSSGANVLT	TRBV11-2	TRBJ2-6	once
ASSLEPRKAKNIQY	TRBV27	TRBJ2-4	NA
ASSLGAGYSNQPQH	TRBV28	TRBJ1-5	once
ASSFITSRRSSYEQY	TRBV7-9	TRBJ2-7	NA
ASSLGPSWGASIY	TRBV11-2	TRBJ1-3	NA
ASNGGPVDHEQY	TRBV11-2	TRBJ2-7	NA
ASSLTTGGEKLF	TRBV11-1	TRBJ1-4	NA
ASSVGQNSNQPQH	TRBV9	TRBJ1-5	NA
ASSSQEITPPDTQY	TRBV5-6	TRBJ2-3	NA
ASSEPGTGETNEKLF	TRBV7-9	TRBJ1-4	NA
ATNSNTEAF	TRBV27	TRBJ1-1	NA
ASSLLDRDYEQY	TRBV7-9	TRBJ2-7	NA
ASSYPEGPKETQY	TRBV9	TRBJ2-5	NA
ASSGRQGSTMNTEAF	TRBV2	TRBJ1-1	once
ASGGNSGNTIY	TRBV9	TRBJ1-3	NA
ASSLPGLAGTDTQY	TRBV27	TRBJ2-3	NA
ASSQDRSPTEAF	TRBV5-1	TRBJ1-1	NA
ASSQDKSGFDEKLF	TRBV4-3	TRBJ1-4	NA
ASDPRNEQF	TRBV7-9	TRBJ2-1	NA
ASSLGIYEKNTGELF	TRBV7-8	TRBJ2-2	NA
SVEGLAGVEQY	TRBV29-1	TRBJ2-7	once
ASSSVGNQPQH	TRBV7-9	TRBJ1-5	NA
ASSVAKNEQF	TRBV9	TRBJ2-1	NA
ASAPGAVYGYT	TRBV27	TRBJ1-2	NA
SVVRGNTGELF	TRBV29-1	TRBJ2-2	few